This T cell receptor beta chain was observed in a study of tumor-infiltrating lymphocytes in primary liver carcinoma. General study findings and limits: It was observed that only about 7.5-25% of the top clones appeared in every one of the five tumor regions.

Co-extraction yielded RNA and DNA from around 20-30 mg of unsorted bulk tissue. The ends were cut back, 4 bases at V and 5 bases at J, with 14 bases in the middle. The CDR3 sequence is 15 residues long. Germline values: CDR1 SNHLY, CDR2 FYNNEI. Constant-region priming of approximately 500 ng total RNA yielded TCR beta cDNA. Three rounds of nested multiplex PCR with slightly modified ARM-PCR produced TCR beta libraries. Forward primers for TRBV1-TRBV30 and a C-beta reverse primer served the first two PCR rounds, at around 9 cycles each. A single record per CDR3 protein comes from TCRdb applying MiXCR to the multiplex PCR reads. The table has 45,000 to 55,000 distinct CDR3 sequences, just over 70% seen once. A word on this clonotype: The antigen is undetermined.

The V gene is TRBV2, the J gene TRBJ1-4; D is undetermined. This receptor was obtained from a middle-aged man with primary liver carcinoma and hepatitis B virus infection. The sequenced material came from liver tumor tissue from sampling region 5. Stated subset: tumor region T5, tumor centre. The CDR3 spells CASSVSKTINEKLFF. Here the CDR3 DNA reads TGTGCCAGCAGTGTGTCGAAGACTATAAATGAAAAACTGTTTTTT.